This TCR beta chain was recorded in a study of blood T cells in healthy people across ages. A second 7 to 11 cycle PCR used barcoded and J-beta primers. TCRdb re-analysed the 5' RACE reads in MiXCR, keeping a single row per CDR3 protein. The data hold about 670,000 distinct CDR3 sequences, with around 50% observed a single time. The CDR3 contains 12 residues. The germline V gene has CDR1 SQVTM and CDR2 ANQGSEA. The V end lost 3 bases, the J end lost 4 bases, and 9 bases lay between the germline ends. The chain links TRBV29-1 to TRBJ1-2, with no clear D. Sequencing was done on a sample of blood. This clonotype was sampled from a woman older than 75 in good health. This chain's CDR3 is CSVDKTGYGYTF. CDR3 DNA: TGCAGCGTTGATAAAACGGGCTATGGCTACACCTTC.